The entry that follows covers one T cell receptor (beta chain) sequence. These data are taken from a study of T cell responses to AZD1222 COVID-19 vaccine. This table comes from immunoSEQ multiplex PCR, and its TCRdb copy is limited to in-frame clones, with some not included. The sample comprises some 130,000 clones, 70% to 90% of which are singletons, and 1.5% to 2% rests with the top ten. V shed 5 bases and J 2 bases; nucleotides not matched to a gene: 9. Germline values: CDR1 LGHDT, CDR2 YNNKEL (reference sequence). This CDR3 has 18 residues. This clonotype was obtained from an adult in good health. The chain joins TRBV3-1 (or the pseudogene TRBV3-2) to TRBJ2-1; TRBD2 aligns across 13 bases. The specimen comprised peripheral blood, sampled on day 0 of AZD1222 vaccination. As DNA, the CDR3 is TGTGCCAGCAGCACGATTTTACTAGCGGGAGGGACCTACAATGAGCAGTTCTTC. Residues: CASSTILLAGGTYNEQFF.